This entry lists 14 T cell receptor beta chains sequenced from one sample in a study of cytotoxic CD8 clonotypes in ibrutinib-treated CLL. TCRdb keeps only in-frame clones here, not all; method: immunoSEQ multiplex PCR. The table shows more than 200,000 clones, with about four fifths occurring only once. The sample was PBMCs, taken after 12 months of ibrutinib treatment. These receptors were obtained from a human donor with chronic lymphocytic leukemia.

V is TRBV10-3 and J is TRBJ2-1; 10 bases line up with TRBD2. With V trimmed by 3 bases and J by 0 bases, 14 bases remained unmatched. CDR3 length equals 20 residues. Germline CDR1 is ENHRY and CDR2 is SYGVKD. The CDR3 DNA sequence: TGTGCCATCAGTGATGGGCGGACTAGCGGACAACCGTCCTCCTACAATGAGCAGTTCTTC. Translating gives CAISDGRTSGQPSSYNEQFF.

The chain combines TRBV6-5 with TRBJ1-2, with D unresolved. Germline V CDR1 and CDR2: MNHEY, SVGAGI. The ends were cut back, 0 bases at V and 5 bases at J, with 16 bases in the middle. The CDR3 totals 16 residues. CDR3: CASSYSFPPTNYGYTF. CDR3 in DNA: TGTGCCAGCAGTTACTCTTTCCCACCGACCAATTATGGCTACACCTTC.

The chain is built from TRBV5-4 and TRBJ2-7, with unresolved D. Trimming removed 3 bases at V and 3 bases at J, with 16 bases between. The CDR3 is 15 residues long. Per the germline V gene, CDR1 is SGHNT and CDR2 is YYREEE (reference sequence). CDR3 residues: CASSYSPGLNYEQYF. CDR3 in DNA: TGTGCCAGCAGCTATTCCCCGGGTCTTAACTACGAGCAGTACTTC.

The V and J genes are TRBV19 and TRBJ2-5; D is possibly TRBD1 (6 bases). The CDR3 loop spans 14 amino acids. Germline-derived CDR1 and CDR2 are LNHDA and SQIVND (reference sequence). Trimming took off 8 bases at V and 2 bases at J, with 15 bases between the two ends. CDR3 loop: CASQGRTGQETQYF. The CDR3, as DNA: TGTGCCAGTCAGGGTAGAACAGGGCAAGAGACCCAGTACTTC.

This chain connects TRBV5-1 to TRBJ2-3; 13 bases match TRBD2. Germline V gives CDR1 SGHRS, CDR2 YFSETQ. The CDR3 totals 16 residues. The V and J ends lost 4 bases and 3 bases, in that order; junction bases with no gene match: 5. The CDR3 spells CASSQWTSGSTDTQYF. In DNA form, the CDR3 reads TGCGCCAGCAGCCAGTGGACTAGCGGGAGTACAGATACGCAGTATTTT.

J is TRBJ2-2 and V is TRBV7-9; TRBD1 agrees at 8 bases. The CDR3 runs to 14 residues. The V and J ends lost 3 bases and 5 bases, in that order; junction bases with no gene match: 2. From germline, CDR1 is SEHNR and CDR2 FQNEAQ (reference sequence). CDR3: CASSFGQGTGELFF. The CDR3, as DNA: TGTGCCAGCAGCTTCGGACAGGGAACCGGGGAGCTGTTTTTT.

The chain recombines TRBV10-1 with TRBJ2-7; no definite D call. Germline CDR1 reads WNHNN; CDR2 reads SYGVQD (reference sequence). V was clipped by 2 bases and J by 6 bases, with 11 bases between them. This CDR3 is 13 amino acids long. The CDR3 reads CASSEGRTGEQYF. For the CDR3, the DNA is TGCGCCAGCAGTGAGGGCAGGACGGGCGAGCAGTACTTC.

The V call is TRBV27, the J call TRBJ1-4, with D unclear. Germline V CDR1 and CDR2: MNHEY, SMNVEV (reference sequence). V lost 4 bases and J 0 bases, leaving 9 bases between the germline ends. CDR3 size: 15 residues. This chain's CDR3 is CASSSLGATNEKLFF. The CDR3 bases are TGTGCCAGCAGTTCCCTAGGCGCAACTAATGAAAAACTGTTTTTT. Supplemented by reference TRBV27 and TRBJ1-4, the full variable domain reads EAQVTQNPRYLITVTGKKLTVTCSQNMNHEYMSWYRQDPGLGLRQIYYSMNVEVTDKGDVPEGYKVSRKEKRNFPLILESPSPNQTSLYFCASSSLGATNEKLFFGSGTQLSVL.

V gene TRBV6-6 combines with J gene TRBJ1-1; tentative D call: TRBD1 (6 bases). The germline V and J ends were trimmed by 2 bases and 8 bases, with 12 bases remaining between them. CDR3 length: 13 residues. CDR1 is MNHNY, CDR2 SVGAGI, per germline (reference sequence). The CDR3 loop reads CASSYDGQREAFF. The CDR3 coding sequence is TGTGCCAGCAGTTACGATGGACAGAGAGAAGCTTTCTTT.

This chain uses TRBV25-1 with TRBJ2-1, with 14 bases identical to TRBD2. CDR1 is MGHDK and CDR2 is SYGVNS in the germline V gene. This CDR3 contains 16 residues. The trim removed 2 bases at V and 7 bases at J, leaving 4 bases unmatched. The CDR3 DNA sequence: TGTGCCAGCAGTGAACCCGGACTAGCGGGAGGAAATGAGCAGTTCTTC. It is translated as CASSEPGLAGGNEQFF.

A single count supports this clone. The chain links TRBV5-4 to TRBJ2-1; D is uncertain. V lost 0 bases, J lost 1 base, and 8 bases lay in between. The CDR3 has 15 amino acids. The V gene's germline CDR1 is SGHNT and CDR2 YYREEE (reference sequence). CDR3 nucleotide sequence: TGTGCCAGCAGCTTGGACCCGGATTCCTACAATGAGCAGTTCTTC. It specifies CASSLDPDSYNEQFF.

This clone was counted a single time. The J gene is TRBJ2-6, the V gene TRBV15, with D perhaps TRBD2 (5 bases). The CDR3 has 15 residues. In germline, CDR1 is LNHNV, CDR2 YYDKDF (reference sequence). Trimming shortened V by 3 bases and J by 0 bases, and 6 bases separated the two germline ends. This chain's CDR3 is CATSREVSGANVLTF. The DNA for the CDR3 is TGTGCCACCAGCAGGGAGGTCTCTGGGGCCAACGTCCTGACTTTC.

The J gene is TRBJ2-5, the V gene TRBV4-1; D call uncertain. CDR3 size: 15 residues. Trimming pared 1 base from V and 5 bases from J, leaving 14 bases between. The germline CDR1 and CDR2 sequences are MGHRA and YSYEKL. CDR3 in amino acids: CASSQGADLEETQYF. The CDR3 DNA sequence: TGCGCCAGCAGCCAAGGGGCAGATCTCGAGGAGACCCAGTACTTC.

The rearrangement uses TRBV2 and TRBJ1-1; TRBD1 agrees at 9 bases. The J segment lost 0 bases and the V segment lost 6 bases, leaving 2 bases of the junction unmatched. CDR3 length: 14 residues. The germline CDR1 and CDR2 sequences are SNHLY and FYNNEI. The CDR3 reads CASSGTGMNTEAFF. Written as DNA, the CDR3 is TGTGCCAGCAGCGGGACAGGGATGAACACTGAAGCTTTCTTT.